The sequence of this T cell receptor beta chain was determined in a study of PD-1 blockade in classical Hodgkin lymphoma. About the research overall: It was nivolumab at 3 mg/kg, given intravenously every 2 weeks, that patients received. Findings of the study overall: Partial responders and progressors had significantly lower baseline TCR diversity.

Method: immunoSEQ multiplex PCR; TCRdb's copy keeps in-frame clones and lacks some. The sample carries approximately 59,000 clones, approximately 90% recorded once. V shed 3 bases and J shed 1 base, with 19 bases lying between them. Germline V lookup: CDR1 SGHRS, CDR2 YFSETQ. The CDR3 has 17 amino acids. Relapses following autologous stem cell transplantation were seen in all patients, with brentuximab vedotin exposure varying. On this clone: The target antigen is unknown.

This sequence was found in a human donor with classical Hodgkin lymphoma. This chain uses TRBV5-1 with TRBJ2-5; D tentatively reads TRBD1 or TRBD2 (5 bases each). The sequencing here drew on peripheral blood mononuclear cells (PBMCs), taken before the second cycle of nivolumab. CDR3 amino acids: CASSSDLGEWSQETQYF. The CDR3 DNA sequence: TGCGCCAGCAGCTCGGACCTAGGGGAGTGGAGCCAAGAGACCCAGTACTTC.